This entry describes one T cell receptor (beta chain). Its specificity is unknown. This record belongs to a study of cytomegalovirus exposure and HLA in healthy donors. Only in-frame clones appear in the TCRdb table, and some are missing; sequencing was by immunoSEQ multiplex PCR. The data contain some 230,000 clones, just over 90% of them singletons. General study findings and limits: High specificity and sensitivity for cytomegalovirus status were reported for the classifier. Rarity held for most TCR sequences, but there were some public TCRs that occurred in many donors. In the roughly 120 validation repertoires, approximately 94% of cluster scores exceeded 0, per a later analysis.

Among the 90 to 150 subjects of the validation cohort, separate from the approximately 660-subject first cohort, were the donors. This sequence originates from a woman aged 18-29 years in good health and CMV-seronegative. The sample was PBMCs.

This chain's CDR3 is CASSHDTNNYEQYF. The CDR3 region has the DNA TGTGCCAGCAGTCACGACACAAACAACTACGAGCAGTACTTC. The chain couples TRBV6-1 to TRBJ2-7; D ambiguous. This CDR3 spans 14 amino acids. The V end lost 5 bases, the J end lost 3 bases, and 14 bases lay between the germline ends. Per the germline V gene, CDR1 is MNHNS and CDR2 is SASEGT.